The 4 T cell receptor beta chains below all came from one sample that was sequenced in a study of identical twins. One entry per CDR3 protein results from TCRdb running MiXCR on the 5' RACE reads. The sample carries a few hundred thousand distinct CDR3 sequences, approximately 15% recorded once. These records were also assigned to another study, of yellow fever vaccine responses in identical twins.

The sequenced material came from CD4+ T cells sorted from blood. Every receptor here comes from a woman under 30 in good health.

This clonotype appeared many times. The chain employs TRBV6-5 and TRBJ2-5, with 10 positions matching TRBD1. In germline, CDR1 is MNHEY, CDR2 SVGAGI. J was trimmed by 5 bases and V by 2 bases; bases with no gene match: 5. There are 15 residues in the CDR3. CDR3 coding DNA: TGTGCCAGCAGTTACCGGACAGGGGGTTTGGAGACCCAGTACTTC. Translated, it gives CASSYRTGGLETQYF.

The genes are TRBV13 and TRBJ2-7; TRBD2 matches 7 bases. Germline values: CDR1 PRHDT, CDR2 FYEKMQ (reference sequence). The CDR3 totals 15 residues. V dropped 1 base and J dropped 3; count of bases not matched to a gene: 6. The CDR3 coding sequence is TGTGCCAGCAGCTTAGTTAGGACTAGTGTCTACGAGCAGTACTTC. This translates into CASSLVRTSVYEQYF.

The rearrangement links TRBV10-3 to TRBJ1-2, with a weak D call TRBD1 (5 bases). CDR1 ENHRY and CDR2 SYGVKD come from the germline V gene. Between the trimmed V and J ends, which lost 3 bases and 7 bases, there was a span of 12 bases. The CDR3 covers 13 residues. CDR3 loop: CAISDYQGIGYTF. Here the CDR3 DNA reads TGTGCCATCAGTGACTACCAGGGTATTGGCTACACCTTC.

The table lists this clonotype with a few counts. This chain links TRBV5-1 with TRBJ1-1; 12 bases fit TRBD1. Germline values: CDR1 SGHRS, CDR2 YFSETQ. V was clipped by 4 bases and J by 1 base; unmatched bases: 8. This CDR3 is 17 amino acids long. The DNA of the CDR3 is TGCGCCAGCAGCGCGTCCCGGGACAGGGGGCGGAACACTGAAGCTTTCTTT. It encodes CASSASRDRGRNTEAFF.